The subject of this entry is one T cell receptor (beta chain). As yet, its antigen is unknown. Donors consisted of healthy bone marrow donors. Likely unrecorded immune exposures existed in these nominally healthy donors. Researchers ran the PCR with 60 Vbeta and 13 Jbeta primers. The method was immunoSEQ multiplex PCR; TCRdb's version includes in-frame clones alone and lacks a portion of them. The sample shows some 190,000 clones, approximately 80% of them seen only once. This record belongs to a study of cytomegalovirus exposure and HLA in healthy donors. General study results and limits: Reports credit the classifier with highly specific, highly sensitive diagnosis of cytomegalovirus status. It was reported in a later analysis that an Asian-associated ancestry cluster showed fewer N-insertions than the roughly 670-donor mean.

The origin of this receptor is a girl aged 5 to 17 in good health and CMV-seropositive. Input material: PBMCs.

In DNA, the CDR3 is TGTGCCAGCAGTGAATCAGGGGGCTACGAGCAGTACTTC. Amino acids: CASSESGGYEQYF. This chain links TRBV25-1 with TRBJ2-7; 7 bases are a match to TRBD1. The ends lost 1 base at V and 3 bases at J; junction bases unmatched: 0. Germline CDR1 MGHDK, CDR2 SYGVNS. CDR3 length: 13 amino acids.